This TCR beta chain came from a study of vaccination and CD4 T cells after COVID-19. Treatment indicated: approximately nine-day PBMC culture with coronavirus spike peptide pools or control peptides (ViraFEST assay). Convalescent patients tested SARS-CoV-2 PCR positive from March to December 2020, before Alpha, Beta and Delta emerged. The authors cultured around 2.1 million PBMCs per well with around 10 IU/ml IL-2 and approximately 10 ug/ml peptide pools. Notes on this clonotype: Its antigen remains unidentified.

Trimming pared 2 bases from V and 1 base from J, leaving 6 bases between. The CDR3 contains 13 residues. Germline CDR1 reads SGHNT; CDR2 reads YYREEE (reference sequence). The Oncomine TCR Beta short-read assay sequenced DNA from cultured CD4+ T cells. TCRdb reprocessed the PCR reads via MiXCR and lists one record per CDR3 protein. Among some 19,000 distinct CDR3 sequences listed, around half were seen once. This clonotype originated in a human donor who had recovered from COVID-19. The sample comprised CD4+ T cells from blood, cultured in vitro. This chain links TRBV5-4 with TRBJ2-5, with no clear D. CDR3 loop: CASSLTLQETQYF. The CDR3 DNA reads TGTGCCAGCAGCTTAACCCTCCAAGAGACCCAGTACTTC.